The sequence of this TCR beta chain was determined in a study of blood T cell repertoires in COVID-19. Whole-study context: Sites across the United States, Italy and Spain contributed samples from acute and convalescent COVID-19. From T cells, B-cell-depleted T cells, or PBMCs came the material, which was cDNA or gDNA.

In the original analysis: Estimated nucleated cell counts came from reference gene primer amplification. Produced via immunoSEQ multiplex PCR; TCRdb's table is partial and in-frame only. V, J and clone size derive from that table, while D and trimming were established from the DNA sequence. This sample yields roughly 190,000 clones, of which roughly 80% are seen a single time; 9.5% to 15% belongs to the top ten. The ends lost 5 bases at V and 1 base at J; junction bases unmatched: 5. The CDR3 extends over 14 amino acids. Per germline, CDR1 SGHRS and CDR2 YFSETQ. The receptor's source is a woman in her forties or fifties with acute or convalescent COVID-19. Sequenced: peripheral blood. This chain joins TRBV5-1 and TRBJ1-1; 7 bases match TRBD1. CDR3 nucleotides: TGCGCCAGCAGATATGGGACAGCGAACACTGAAGCTTTCTTT. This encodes CASRYGTANTEAFF.